These T cell receptor beta chains were read from a single sample in a study of blood T cell repertoires in COVID-19. Measured with immunoSEQ multiplex PCR; TCRdb has only the in-frame clones, and not every one. The table shows about 130,000 clones, with approximately 74% occurring only once. Sequencing was carried out using peripheral blood. Receptors originate from a man older than 75 with COVID-19, enrolled during active disease. The conserved cysteine and the conserved F or W are not part of the CDR3 here. The order of the fields is clone size, V gene, CDR3 protein. Clone size is not always given. Where it is, it says once, few, many or a class for expanded clones.

>NA|TRBV19
ATSGGHYEKLF
>NA|TRBV10-3
AISPGDGDGYT
>few|TRBV7-9
ASSLDGTGNSYGYT
>NA|TRBV5-5
ASSLRGYTEAF
>few|TRBV28
ASSLTQGALGYGYT
>NA|TRBV11-3
ASSPRTSADTDTQY
>NA|TRBV18
ASSHDRITNYGYT
>NA|TRBV2
ASSGGAGVNEQF
>few|TRBV6-5
ASKAREGNQPQH
>NA|TRBV28
ASRPLWQNYGYT
>NA|TRBV19
ASSSLSQETQY
>NA|TRBV2
ASKGGGRAYEQY
>NA|TRBV6-2/TRBV6-3
ASSSLAGRAYNEQF
>NA|TRBV10-3
AISLGGGTDTQY
>NA|TRBV28
ASSALTGRFNYGYT
>NA|TRBV29-1
SVGRRRILETQY
>few|TRBV29-1
SGGQENTEAF
>NA|TRBV5-6
ASSLAMGGASNEKLF
>NA|TRBV28
ASSLPGDSYNEQF
>NA|TRBV5-1
ASSLEGLANPTDTQY
>NA|TRBV7-2
ASSSWDSGGPDTQY
>NA|TRBV5-3
ARFPFMTSCENEQY
>NA|TRBV5-1
ASAGRPGGANVLT
>NA|TRBV6-1
ASSEGYSESEETQY
>NA|TRBV28
ASSKRANEKLF
>NA|TRBV27
ASSLSGTGTPYEQY
>few|TRBV24-1
ATSNGLDYGYT
>NA|TRBV19
ASRGGASGSRSTDTQY
>few|TRBV28
ASSSGQGGNQPQH
>NA|TRBV18
ASSLDRGYEQY
>NA|TRBV6-5
ASIGTINTDTQY
>NA|TRBV2
ASRPGQMGETQY
>NA|TRBV19
ASSVQLPGSGANVLT
>many|TRBV27
ASSPAGQGGTEAF
>once|TRBV5-5
ASGQRASSYEQY
>NA|TRBV4-2
ASSQGWTSEQF
>few|TRBV6-6
ASSYGLGGEQF
>NA|TRBV3-1/TRBV3-2
ASSYGGGDGYT
>NA|TRBV5-1
ASSLVGQGADEQY
>NA|TRBV5-1
ASSLGTGFEETQY
>NA|TRBV19
ASAQGPEETQY
>few|TRBV29-1
SADPGGELF
>NA|TRBV30
AWSVRAGGFYNEQF
>NA|TRBV29-1
SVRTGNSYEQY
>NA|TRBV5-6
ASRPATGGAGEDSYEQY
>NA|TRBV6-2/TRBV6-3
ASSQQGNSGQPQH
>NA|TRBV3-1/TRBV3-2
ASSPRTSAGTQY
>NA|TRBV2
ASSEQAYSGNTIY